These 19 T cell receptor beta chains came from one sample sequenced in a study of breast tumors, draining lymph nodes, adjacent tissues. TCRdb recomputed calls from the multiplex PCR reads with MiXCR, one row per CDR3 protein. The sample has about 130,000 distinct CDR3 sequences, 21% seen once. Axillary draining lymph nodes of breast cancer patients supplied the node samples. Sequences were obtained from axillary lymph node tissue. These receptors all come from a female donor with breast cancer. Some clones in this sample may be carry-over from other donors' samples.

In its sample, this clonotype was seen many times. The rearrangement uses TRBV2 and TRBJ2-1, with TRBD1 as a possible D gene (6 bases). The CDR3 has 15 amino acids. V was clipped by 7 bases and J by 7 bases, with 20 bases between them. Germline assignment: CDR1 SNHLY and CDR2 FYNNEI. Written as DNA, the CDR3 is TGTGCCAGCAAAGGGATTTTACAGGGAAGGAATGAGCAGTTCTTC. It specifies CASKGILQGRNEQFF.

This clonotype has a count of ten or more. CDR3 in DNA: TGTGCCAGCGGGACCCAGGGGGAGGGAAATTCACCCCTCCACTTT. It specifies CASGTQGEGNSPLHF. The V call is TRBV28, the J call TRBJ1-6; TRBD1 matches 7 bases. This CDR3 region has 15 residues. Germline CDR1 MDHEN, CDR2 SYDVKM. The junction had 11 bases not matched to a gene; V was cut back by 8 bases and J by 7 bases.

This clonotype was picked up many times. The V call is TRBV6-5, the J call TRBJ2-3; TRBD1 aligns across 7 bases. CDR1 MNHEY and CDR2 SVGAGI come from the germline V gene. This CDR3 has 15 amino acids. V shed 6 bases, J shed 2 bases, and the junction held 8 bases outside the gene matches. The CDR3 loop reads CASSLDRATTDTQYF. The CDR3 DNA sequence: TGTGCCAGCAGCCTCGACAGGGCGACCACAGATACGCAGTATTTT.

This clonotype was counted ten times or more. This chain uses TRBV5-6 with TRBJ2-7; 7 positions agree with TRBD1. The V gene's germline CDR1 is SGHDT and CDR2 YYEEEE. This CDR3 is 16 amino acids long. V shed 3 bases, J shed 2 bases, and the junction held 11 bases outside the gene matches. CDR3 amino acids: CASSSPDRERTYEQYF. The CDR3 DNA sequence: TGTGCCAGCAGCTCTCCCGACAGGGAGCGAACCTACGAGCAGTACTTC. Full variable domain (rest looked up from reference TRBV5-6 and TRBJ2-7): DAGVTQSPTHLIKTRGQQVTLRCSPKSGHDTVSWYQQALGQGPQFIFQYYEEEERQRGNFPDRFSGHQFPNYSSELNVNALLLGDSALYLCASSSPDRERTYEQYFGPGTRLTVT.

With regard to this clonotype: This may arise from a read error, as a much more abundant clone is one base away. The chain is built from TRBV11-2 and TRBJ2-7; TRBD1 matches at 9 bases. Germline assignment: CDR1 SGHAT and CDR2 FQNNGV. V dropped 8 bases and J dropped 2; count of bases not matched to a gene: 19. The CDR3 is 18 amino acids. DNA for the CDR3: TGTGCCAGCCGATTGGGGGGACAGGGTCGCGAGATTACCTACGAGCAGTACTTC. Translation gives CASRLGGQGREITYEQYF.

Comments on this clonotype: This may be a read error, as it is one base from a much larger clone. The chain has TRBV7-6 and TRBJ1-4; tentatively, D is TRBD1 (5 bases). This CDR3 comprises 15 residues. With 6 bases removed from V and 12 bases from J, the gap between germline ends came to 23 bases. Germline-derived CDR1 and CDR2 are SGHVS and FNYEAQ. The CDR3: CASRPTVGTLEELFF. DNA of the CDR3: TGTGCCAGCAGGCCAACAGTCGGGACTTTGGAAGAACTGTTTTTT.

This clonotype was detected many times. The gene calls are TRBV7-8 and TRBJ2-5; tentatively, D is TRBD1 (6 bases). This CDR3 is built from 14 residues. CDR1 and CDR2 (germline): SGHVS, FQNEAQ. V lost 2 bases to trimming and J lost 5 bases, with 12 bases between them. In DNA, the CDR3 is TGTGCCAGCAGCTTACGGGACCAGGGGGAGACCCAGTACTTC. This translates into CASSLRDQGETQYF.

At least ten counts were recorded for this clonotype. The V call is TRBV11-2, the J call TRBJ2-1; 8 bases are a match to TRBD2. Germline CDR1 reads SGHAT; CDR2 reads FQNNGV. The V and J ends lost 1 base and 6 bases, in that order; junction bases with no gene match: 5. The CDR3 totals 15 residues. CDR3 protein: CASSLVAGTFNEQFF. The CDR3 coding sequence is TGTGCCAGCAGCTTAGTAGCGGGAACCTTCAATGAGCAGTTCTTC.

On this clonotype: This may be a read error, as it is one base from a much larger clone. V and J are TRBV28 and TRBJ2-7, with D perhaps matching TRBD1 or TRBD2 (5 bases each). CDR1 is MDHEN and CDR2 is SYDVKM in the germline V gene. This CDR3 region has 13 residues. CDR3 in DNA: TGTGCCACCCGAGGGGACGGCGCCTACGGGCAGTACTTC. Amino acids: CATRGDGAYGQYF.

As regards this clonotype: A much more abundant neighbour one base away suggests this may be a read error. The chain joins TRBV28 to TRBJ1-2, with 9 bases fitting TRBD1. The CDR3 totals 16 residues. Germline assignment: CDR1 MDHEN and CDR2 SYDVKM. V shed 6 bases, J shed 5 bases, and the junction held 13 bases outside the gene matches. The CDR3 protein is CASSRSTPGQGYGYTF. As DNA, the CDR3 is TGTGCCAGCAGCCGCTCGACACCGGGACAGGGATATGGCTACACCTTC.

This clonotype was found once. A much larger clone sits a single nucleotide away, making a read error possible. The chain is built from TRBV6-1 and TRBJ1-2, with TRBD1 matching over 7 bases. J gave up 8 bases and V 1 base, and 7 bases lay outside the gene matches. The germline gives CDR1 MNHNS, CDR2 SASEGT. This CDR3 comprises 14 residues. In DNA, the CDR3 is TGTGCCAGCAGTGAAGATGACAGGGCGAGAGGCTACACCTTC. Translation: CASSEDDRARGYTF.

This clonotype has ten or more counts. The CDR3: CSARGGLAGPRYNEQFF. Written as DNA, the CDR3 is TGCAGTGCTAGGGGAGGCCTAGCGGGACCTAGGTACAATGAGCAGTTCTTC. This chain connects TRBV20-1 to TRBJ2-1; 9 nucleotides match TRBD2. Germline CDR1 is DFQATT and CDR2 is SNEGSKA (reference sequence). V gave up 3 bases and J gave up 4 bases; unmatched junction bases: 13. The CDR3 spans 17 residues.

This clonotype has a count of ten or more. The chain links TRBV30 to TRBJ1-4; 8 nucleotides align to TRBD1. J gave up 3 bases and V 3 bases, and 3 bases lay outside the gene matches. This CDR3 is built from 14 residues. CDR1 and CDR2 from the germline V gene are GTSNPN and SVGIG (reference sequence). The CDR3 sequence is CAWSPGQANEKLFF. The CDR3 DNA reads as TGTGCCTGGAGCCCGGGACAGGCTAATGAAAAACTGTTTTTT.

A remark on this clonotype: As the CDR3 is not closed by the conserved phenylalanine or tryptophan, this likely results from a read error. The chain links TRBV27 to TRBJ2-1; D is uncertain. The CDR3 contains 14 residues. Germline-derived CDR1 and CDR2 are MNHEY and SMNVEV (reference sequence). V lost 1 base, J lost 7 bases, and 11 bases lay in between. This chain's CDR3 is CASSLYPDLNEQFL. CDR3 nucleotide sequence: TGTGCCAGCAGTTTATATCCGGATTTGAATGAGCAGTTCCTC.

This clonotype was seen repeatedly, ten times or more. The chain's CDR3 is CASSPRGVSSYEQYF. CDR3 nucleotide sequence: TGTGCCAGCAGCCCACGCGGGGTTAGCTCCTACGAGCAGTACTTC. This chain joins TRBV6-5 and TRBJ2-7; tentatively, D is TRBD2 (6 bases). V lost 6 bases, J lost 0 bases, and 15 bases lay in between. CDR1 and CDR2 from the germline V gene are MNHEY and SVGAGI. The CDR3 is made up of 15 amino acids.

This clonotype was observed at least ten times. The V and J genes are TRBV11-2 and TRBJ2-1; no clear D gene. Per germline, CDR1 SGHAT and CDR2 FQNNGV. The CDR3 covers 17 residues. V lost 0 bases to trimming and J lost 5 bases, with 17 bases between them. Here the CDR3 DNA reads TGTGCCAGCAGCTTAGATCATTTTAGAAATCTGGACAATGAGCAGTTCTTC. It codes for CASSLDHFRNLDNEQFF.

This clonotype was found many times. This chain links TRBV7-4 with TRBJ2-5; TRBD2 might be the D (6 bases). Germline V gene data show CDR1 as SGHVT and CDR2 as SQSDAQ. The V and J ends lost 7 bases and 5 bases respectively, with 29 bases between them. The CDR3 spans 18 residues. CDR3 protein: CASTLQLFSAGAEETQYF. Here the CDR3 DNA reads TGTGCCAGCACCCTTCAGCTTTTTTCAGCGGGTGCGGAGGAGACCCAGTACTTC.

This clonotype was recorded a few times. The chain recombines TRBV27 with TRBJ2-1; D uncertain. The CDR3 runs to 14 residues. Germline V gene sequence: CDR1 MNHEY, CDR2 SMNVEV (reference sequence). V was cut by 4 bases and J by 6 bases, with 13 bases left in between. Here the CDR3 reads CASSSFGPLNEQFF. Written as DNA, the CDR3 is TGTGCCAGCAGTTCATTCGGCCCCCTCAATGAGCAGTTCTTC.

The table lists this clonotype with many counts. The rearrangement joins TRBV29-1 to TRBJ2-7; D gene unclear. V shed 8 bases and J shed 5 bases, with 19 bases lying between them. There are 13 residues in the CDR3. From germline, CDR1 is SQVTM and CDR2 ANQGSEA. The CDR3 protein is CSSSGRSGNEQYF. CDR3 bases: TGCAGCTCATCCGGTCGGAGTGGAAACGAGCAGTACTTC.